This T cell receptor (beta chain) was observed in a study of T cell responses to AZD1222 COVID-19 vaccine (dated by TCRdb to the early 2020s). At the level of the whole study: AZD1222 recipients given second doses at about 4 weeks or at about 12 weeks were pooled, since spike-specific TCR depth and breadth were not found to differ between the two schedules. Trial participants were enrolled into age subgroups of 18-55, 56-69 and 70-plus years, which contained around 150, 29 and 61 TCR-sequenced participants, respectively. TCR sequencing covered fewer than 250 trial participants: around 210 given two doses of AZD1222 and 26 given two doses of MenACWY control vaccine.

Broader findings and caveats from the paper: Conclusions about previously exposed vaccinees are limited because only six or seven AZD1222 recipients were SARS-CoV-2 seropositive at baseline. Reportedly, almost half of the unique spike-specific TCRs recognized epitopes lying outside the regions that are mutated in the B.1.351 and B.1.1.7 variants. A significant rise in spike-specific TCR breadth and depth was observed after two AZD1222 doses relative to day 0 and relative to MenACWY recipients. The 56-69-year group was small, and its depth increase did not reach significance, likely because of low power. Because no day 14 peak-response samples were available, repertoires were characterized only after the peak T cell response. Vaccine-associated CD4 TCRs spanned the whole spike protein, with dominant responses in regions 160-218 and 743-854. Participants were mostly white British and included more females than males, and it was suggested by the authors that clonal diversity may have been underestimated.

Details on this clone: The antigen it binds to is not known. Base qualities are not provided; no much larger clone lies one nucleotide away.

This specimen's time point label, per the study, means: baseline before first vaccination. Vaccinee samples came from UK trials COV001 and COV002, including a single-blind randomized controlled phase 2/3 trial of AZD1222 (ChAdOx1 nCoV-19) in healthy adults. Trial participant PBMC samples were collected at day 0 and day 28 after the second dose for TCRbeta chain sequencing. The CDR1 and CDR2 encoded by the germline V gene (reference sequence) are SEHNR and FQNEAQ. From its cysteine to its phenylalanine, the CDR3 spans 15 amino acids. Just the 45-base CDR3 DNA is kept, in frame starting at base 1. Trimming removed 1 base from V and 5 bases from J, leaving 9 bases between the germline ends. The CDR3 regions of human TCRbeta chains were subjected to immunosequencing. Per the source publication's procedure: TCRs in the repertoires were matched against a reference library of SARS-CoV-2-specific TCRs that had been generated with the MIRA antigen-specificity platform. Breadth was defined as the fraction of unique TCRs that were SARS-CoV-2-associated, and depth was defined as the fraction of total T cells that were SARS-CoV-2-associated. Using the MIRA data, each spike-specific TCR was mapped to the spike region that the TCR reacts to and placed in a CD4 or CD8 class. Log10-transformed breadth and depth values were compared by one-way ANOVA with Sidak's multiple comparisons tests. The table comes from immuneACCESS by way of TCRdb, which keeps in-frame sequences with V and J called. Part of the clones is missing from these tables; in studies checked, under half for an unresolved V gene and the rest for unknown reasons. D and trimming come from the DNA, and the V and J calls and clone size come from that table. For this sample there are about 120,000 clones; 75% to 90% appear just once. Together, the top ten hold more than 7.5% of the sample.

The rearranged segments are TRBV7-9 and TRBJ1-6, with the identity of the D gene unclear. Sequenced material: peripheral blood, taken on day 0 of AZD1222 vaccination. The receptor's source is an adult in good health. The sequenced DNA is TGTGCCAGCAGCTTAGGCAGTCTGGATAATTCACCCCTCCACTTT. Translated, it gives CASSLGSLDNSPLHF.